One sample yielded the 15 T cell receptor beta chains listed below, sequenced in a study of cytomegalovirus exposure and HLA in healthy donors. Primers: 60 Vbeta forward and 13 Jbeta reverse. Measured with immunoSEQ multiplex PCR; TCRdb has only the in-frame clones, and not every one. The data contain some 40,000 clones, around 49% of them singletons. What was sequenced was PBMCs. Source of these receptors: a woman in her 40s in good health and CMV-seropositive.

The V and J genes are TRBV4-2 and TRBJ2-1; the D gene is possibly TRBD2 (6 bases). Trimming cost V 3 bases and J 5 bases, with 17 bases left between them. Germline V gene data show CDR1 as LGHNA and CDR2 as YNFKEQ. There are 16 residues in the CDR3. The DNA of the CDR3 is TGTGCCAGCAGCCAGCACTCTGGGGGGAGTGACAATGAGCAGTTCTTC. Its protein is CASSQHSGGSDNEQFF.

The chain uses TRBV21-1 and TRBJ2-3; no DNA check was done on the table's D call, TRBD1. TRBV21-1 is annotated as a pseudogene. This CDR3 has 18 residues. CDR3 loop: CASSKGSGQGARKDTQYF. The CDR3 DNA sequence: TGTGCCAGCAGCAAAGGGAGTGGACAGGGGGCGAGGAAAGATACGCAGTATTTT.

The V and J genes are TRBV5-6 and TRBJ1-1, with D maybe TRBD1 (5 bases). The CDR3 is 14 amino acids. V lost 4 bases to trimming and J lost 2 bases, with 12 bases between them. Germline loops: CDR1 SGHDT, CDR2 YYEEEE. This CDR3 reads CASSRPRANTEAFF. The CDR3 DNA reads as TGTGCCAGCAGCCGCCCCAGGGCTAACACTGAAGCTTTCTTT.

The genes are TRBV6-5 and TRBJ1-6; D possibly corresponds to TRBD1 (6 bases). CDR3 size: 15 residues. CDR1 and CDR2 from the germline V gene are MNHEY and SVGAGI. V lost 0 bases to trimming and J lost 8 bases, with 11 bases between them. The CDR3 reads CASSYSNRVDSPLHF. The CDR3 coding sequence is TGTGCCAGCAGTTACTCGAACAGGGTGGATTCACCCCTCCACTTT.

This chain connects TRBV30 to TRBJ1-1; the match to TRBD1 covers 8 bases. V was clipped by 2 bases and J by 5 bases; unmatched bases: 10. Germline-derived CDR1 and CDR2 are GTSNPN and SVGIG (reference sequence). This CDR3 region has 15 residues. The CDR3 DNA reads as TGTGCCTGGAGTTACCGGGACAGGACACGAACTGAAGCTTTCTTT. It encodes CAWSYRDRTRTEAFF.

This chain links TRBV2 with TRBJ1-2; D is unclear. Trimming removed 6 bases from V and 3 bases from J, with 14 bases in between. The CDR3 loop spans 14 amino acids. Germline-derived CDR1 and CDR2 are SNHLY and FYNNEI. In nucleotides, the CDR3 is TGTGCCAGCAGCGATCAGGTGGTTGACTATGGCTACACCTTC. This codes for CASSDQVVDYGYTF.

CDR3 protein: CASTLAGQFF. CDR3 sequence (DNA): TGTGCCAGCACTCTAGCGGGGCAGTTCTTC. This rearrangement joins TRBV2 to TRBJ2-1, with 8 bases lining up with TRBD2. This CDR3 is 10 amino acids long. Losses at the gene ends were 7 bases for V and 12 bases for J; bases not matched to a gene: 2. Germline CDR1 and CDR2: SNHLY and FYNNEI.

This clone was detected a few times. The genes are TRBV7-3 and TRBJ2-1; the match to TRBD1 covers 9 bases. This CDR3 is built from 15 residues. V trimming: 2 bases; J trimming: 4 bases; junction bases outside the gene matches: 3. Germline V gene sequence: CDR1 SGHTA, CDR2 FQGTGA. In DNA form, the CDR3 reads TGTGCCAGCAGCTTAGAGGGACAGGGTTACAATGAGCAGTTCTTC. Translated: CASSLEGQGYNEQFF.

This clone occurred a few times. J is TRBJ2-2 and V is TRBV7-3; TRBD1 is a possible D gene (6 bases). The germline CDR1 and CDR2 sequences are SGHTA and FQGTGA. The CDR3 is 13 residues long. V dropped 5 bases and J dropped 6 bases, with 10 bases sitting between them. The CDR3 protein is CASSPGAPGELFF. As DNA, the CDR3 is TGTGCCAGCAGCCCAGGGGCCCCCGGGGAGCTGTTTTTT.

J is TRBJ1-1 and V is TRBV19; TRBD1 is a possible D gene (6 bases). The V and J ends lost 6 bases and 2 bases respectively, with 13 bases between them. The CDR3 has 14 residues. Germline CDR1 LNHDA, CDR2 SQIVND (reference sequence). Here the CDR3 DNA reads TGTGCCAGTAGCCCCTGGGGGGGCAACACTGAAGCTTTCTTT. Protein sequence: CASSPWGGNTEAFF.

V and J are TRBV10-3 and TRBJ1-5; perhaps TRBD1 as D (6 bases). The CDR3 consists of 16 residues. The V and J ends lost 0 bases and 2 bases respectively, with 11 bases between them. Germline values: CDR1 ENHRY, CDR2 SYGVKD. CDR3 DNA: TGTGCCATCAGTGAGTCGGGGACAAGCGGCAATCAGCCCCAGCATTTT. Translation gives CAISESGTSGNQPQHF.

The chain is built from TRBV10-3 and TRBJ2-1; D is unresolved. The CDR3 loop spans 13 amino acids. V lost 6 bases and J lost 4, with 10 bases in between. Germline lookup yields CDR1 ENHRY and CDR2 SYGVKD. CDR3 nucleotide sequence: TGTGCCATCAGCGTGACACAATACAATGAGCAGTTCTTC. This sequence encodes CAISVTQYNEQFF.

This clone came up a few times. CDR3: CASRPGQGTDTQYF. Here the CDR3 DNA reads TGCGCCAGCAGACCGGGACAGGGGACAGATACGCAGTATTTT. The chain is built from TRBV5-1 and TRBJ2-3; 10 positions agree with TRBD1. The CDR3 is 14 amino acids. J gave up 3 bases and V 5 bases, and 3 bases lay outside the gene matches. CDR1 and CDR2 from the germline V gene are SGHRS and YFSETQ.

The table lists this clone with a few counts. This chain uses TRBV6-5 with TRBJ1-5, with unresolved D. CDR3 size: 15 residues. Germline lookup yields CDR1 MNHEY and CDR2 SVGAGI. V was shortened by 0 bases and J by 3 bases, with 9 bases between the two germline ends. The CDR3 region is CASSYSWQFNQPQHF. CDR3 DNA sequence: TGTGCCAGCAGTTACTCGTGGCAGTTCAATCAGCCCCAGCATTTT.

The rearrangement links TRBV7-2 to TRBJ1-2, with 7 bases that match TRBD1. The CDR3 is 17 amino acids. Per germline, CDR1 SGHTA and CDR2 FQGNSA. After removal of 2 bases from V and 4 bases from J, the junction contained 13 bases not matched to a gene. Here the CDR3 DNA reads TGTGCCAGCAGCTTAAATCAAGGGGGCGTCCGGAGCTATGGCTACACCTTC. Protein: CASSLNQGGVRSYGYTF.